One and the same sample provided the 20 T cell receptor beta chains below, sequenced in a study of lymphopenia after photon versus proton radiotherapy. The method was immunoSEQ multiplex PCR; TCRdb's version includes in-frame clones alone and lacks a portion of them. Of approximately 31,000 clones in the sample, 84% were seen once. The source material was peripheral blood, sampled from a patient treated with proton-based radiotherapy. The source is a woman between 65 and 79 years old with pancreatic cancer.

A single count supports this clone. The chain links TRBV28 to TRBJ2-7, with 10 bases lining up with TRBD1. Unmatched junction bases numbered 4, after V lost 4 bases and J lost 4 bases. CDR3 size: 14 residues. Per germline, CDR1 MDHEN and CDR2 SYDVKM. The DNA of the CDR3 is TGTGCCAGCAGTTCGACAGGGGGCTCGTACGAGCAGTACTTC. Translating gives CASSSTGGSYEQYF.

The chain uses TRBV5-1 and TRBJ2-2; D not resolved. Germline V CDR1 and CDR2: SGHRS, YFSETQ. Trimming cost V 4 bases and J 3 bases, with 10 bases left between them. The CDR3 runs 14 residues. The CDR3 DNA reads as TGCGCCAGCAGCACTGTAGGAGACACCGGGGAGCTGTTTTTT. Translation gives CASSTVGDTGELFF.

Only a few counts were recorded for this clone. This chain links TRBV4-2 with TRBJ1-5; maybe TRBD1 (5 bases). V was pared by 0 bases and J by 6 bases, with 15 bases between. The CDR3 spans 16 residues. Germline assignment: CDR1 LGHNA and CDR2 YNFKEQ. CDR3 amino acids: CASSQEGGDHLQPQHF. CDR3 DNA: TGTGCCAGCAGCCAAGAGGGAGGGGACCATCTTCAGCCCCAGCATTTT.

This clone was found once. The rearrangement links TRBV28 to TRBJ1-4; no definite D call. Germline lookup yields CDR1 MDHEN and CDR2 SYDVKM. This CDR3 has 15 amino acids. Trimming cost V 4 bases and J 5 bases, with 14 bases left between them. The CDR3: CASSSPIRHNEKLFF. The CDR3 nucleotides read TGTGCCAGCAGTTCACCGATTCGCCACAATGAAAAACTGTTTTTT.

V gene TRBV2 combines with J gene TRBJ2-3, with TRBD2 matching 12 bases. Germline V gene sequence: CDR1 SNHLY, CDR2 FYNNEI. This CDR3 is 17 amino acids long. V lost 4 bases to trimming and J lost 3 bases; unmatched junction nucleotides: 8. The CDR3 sequence is CASSARLAGVSTDTQYF. CDR3 DNA sequence: TGTGCCAGCAGTGCCCGACTAGCGGGAGTGTCAACAGATACGCAGTATTTT.

As for this clone: Lacking the conserved final phenylalanine or tryptophan, this CDR3 likely reflects a read error. This sequence joins TRBV6-4 and TRBJ1-5; D gene uncertain. Trimming pared 5 bases from V and 0 bases from J, leaving 5 bases between. CDR3 size: 13 residues. Germline V gene lookup returns CDR1 MRHNA and CDR2 SNTAGT. The CDR3 DNA reads TGTGCCAGCAGTCAAAATAGCAATCAGCCCCAGCATTCT. It codes for CASSQNSNQPQHS.

The V gene is TRBV9, the J gene TRBJ2-7; no firm D call. V lost 0 bases and J lost 3, with 4 bases in between. The CDR3 is made up of 12 amino acids. Per the germline V gene, CDR1 is SGDLS and CDR2 is YYNGEE. The CDR3 DNA is TGTGCCAGCAGCGTAGACAACTACGAGCAGTACTTC. This translates into CASSVDNYEQYF.

The rearrangement joins TRBV2 to TRBJ1-4; D might be TRBD1 (5 bases). CDR1 is SNHLY and CDR2 is FYNNEI in the germline V gene. Trimming pared 2 bases from V and 6 bases from J, leaving 10 bases between. The CDR3 has 14 amino acids. The CDR3 sequence: CASSEPGRDEKLFF. The CDR3 nucleotides are TGTGCCAGCAGTGAACCGGGACGGGATGAAAAACTGTTTTTT.

The rearrangement uses TRBV29-1 and TRBJ1-1; possible D gene TRBD1, 5 bases. CDR1 and CDR2 from the germline V gene are SQVTM and ANQGSEA. This CDR3 is built from 13 residues. The V end was cut by 7 bases, the J end by 2 bases, with 14 bases between. The CDR3 DNA is TGCAGCGCCCGACAGTACCTAAACACTGAAGCTTTCTTT. It specifies CSARQYLNTEAFF.

The chain carries TRBV6-5 and TRBJ1-2; D is perhaps TRBD1 (5 bases). The CDR3 has 14 residues. V was pared by 0 bases and J by 8 bases, with 13 bases between. Germline loops: CDR1 MNHEY, CDR2 SVGAGI. CDR3 DNA sequence: TGTGCCAGCAGTTACTCAGGGACGGTGTACGGCTACACCTTC. Protein: CASSYSGTVYGYTF.

V and J are TRBV7-3 and TRBJ2-1, with 11 bases aligning to TRBD2. Germline lookup yields CDR1 SGHTA and CDR2 FQGTGA. CDR3 length equals 16 residues. The trim removed 5 bases at V and 6 bases at J, leaving 9 bases unmatched. CDR3 DNA sequence: TGTGCCAGCAGCGTTGTAGCGGGAGGGATACCCAATGAGCAGTTCTTC. Protein: CASSVVAGGIPNEQFF.

This sequence joins TRBV12-5 and TRBJ2-5, with 7 nucleotides matching TRBD1. This CDR3 has 13 residues. Looked up from germline, CDR1 is LGHNT and CDR2 is FRNRAP. Germline trimming cut 7 bases from V and 4 bases from J; bases unmatched to any gene: 6. The CDR3 DNA follows: TGTGCTAGTGCCCTGACAGGGACAGAGACCCAGTACTTC. The encoded protein is CASALTGTETQYF. Full variable domain (rest looked up from reference TRBV12-5 and TRBJ2-5): DARVTQTPRHKVTEMGQEVTMRCQPILGHNTVFWYRQTMMQGLELLAYFRNRAPLDDSGMPKDRFSAEMPDATLATLKIQPSEPRDSAVYFCASALTGTETQYFGPGTRLLVL.

The chain links TRBV5-6 to TRBJ1-2; D is ambiguous. Trimming left V 5 bases short and J 3 bases short, with 11 bases between. Germline assignment: CDR1 SGHDT and CDR2 YYEEEE. This CDR3 has 13 residues. CDR3 bases: TGTGCCAGCAGTGAATGGGCAGACTATGGCTACACCTTC. It yields the protein CASSEWADYGYTF.

This chain links TRBV23-1 with TRBJ2-6; D is ambiguous. TRBV23-1 falls under the ORF class, with uncertain function. The CDR3 extends over 17 amino acids. V lost 5 bases and J lost 5, with 19 bases in between. Here the CDR3 reads CASSETSQQSRANVLTF. For the CDR3, the DNA is TGCGCCAGCAGTGAAACCTCGCAACAAAGTCGGGCCAACGTCCTGACTTTC.

The rearrangement links TRBV6-6 to TRBJ2-7; TRBD1 matches at 9 bases. Per the germline V gene, CDR1 is MNHNY and CDR2 is SVGAGI (reference sequence). Trimming cost V 5 bases and J 3 bases; bases outside gene matches: 11. The CDR3 loop spans 16 amino acids. The CDR3 region has the DNA TGTGCCAGCAGTCCAACACTGTGGACAGGGGACTACGAGCAGTACTTC. It translates to CASSPTLWTGDYEQYF.

This chain connects TRBV18 to TRBJ2-5; TRBD1 might be the D (6 bases). The CDR3 consists of 13 residues. CDR1 is KGHSH, CDR2 LQKENI, per germline. V was pared by 3 bases and J by 2 bases, with 7 bases between. CDR3 coding DNA: TGTGCCAGCTCACCGGACAGTCAAGAGACCCAGTACTTC. It translates to CASSPDSQETQYF. The complete variable domain, with remaining parts taken from reference TRBV18 and TRBJ2-5, reads NAGVMQNPRHLVRRRGQEARLRCSPMKGHSHVYWYRQLPEEGLKFMVYLQKENIIDESGMPKERFSAEFPKEGPSILRIQQVVRGDSAAYFCASSPDSQETQYFGPGTRLLVL.

The chain has TRBV6-6 and TRBJ2-7; D is possibly TRBD1 (6 bases). V lost 7 bases, J lost 5 bases, and 18 bases lay in between. The CDR3 is made up of 14 amino acids. Germline-derived CDR1 and CDR2 are MNHNY and SVGAGI (reference sequence). The CDR3 nucleotides are TGTGCCAGCACCCCACCCGGGACACTAAACGAGCAGTACTTC. Translated, it gives CASTPPGTLNEQYF.

The chain recombines TRBV7-8 with TRBJ2-7; D may be TRBD1 (6 bases). V lost 5 bases and J lost 5, with 16 bases in between. Per the germline V gene, CDR1 is SGHVS and CDR2 is FQNEAQ. The length of the CDR3 is 14 residues. The CDR3 protein is CASSPQGAENEQYF. The DNA of the CDR3 is TGTGCCAGCAGCCCACAGGGAGCTGAGAACGAGCAGTACTTC.

The chain combines TRBV5-6 with TRBJ2-3; no clear D gene. Per the germline V gene, CDR1 is SGHDT and CDR2 is YYEEEE. V was shortened by 4 bases and J by 1 base, with 10 bases between the two germline ends. This CDR3 has 14 amino acids. CDR3 sequence reads: CASSPSMGTDTQYF. CDR3 coding DNA: TGTGCCAGCAGCCCGAGTATGGGCACAGATACGCAGTATTTT.

CDR3 residues: CASSPDSPGEPQHF. The CDR3 DNA reads TGTGCCAGCTCACCCGACAGTCCGGGAGAGCCCCAGCATTTT. The chain is built from TRBV18 and TRBJ1-5; weak D call: TRBD1 (5 bases). The CDR3 spans 14 residues. The germline V gene has CDR1 KGHSH and CDR2 LQKENI. Trimming shortened V by 3 bases and J by 8 bases, and 14 bases separated the two germline ends. The complete variable domain, with remaining parts taken from reference TRBV18 and TRBJ1-5, reads NAGVMQNPRHLVRRRGQEARLRCSPMKGHSHVYWYRQLPEEGLKFMVYLQKENIIDESGMPKERFSAEFPKEGPSILRIQQVVRGDSAAYFCASSPDSPGEPQHFGDGTRLSIL.